This passage covers 24 T cell receptor beta chains from one sample sequenced in a study of blood T cell repertoires in COVID-19. Sequencing used immunoSEQ multiplex PCR; TCRdb keeps in-frame clones, though not all of them. The sample lists roughly 100,000 clones, about four fifths occurring once. Specimen: peripheral blood. These receptors originate from a human donor in a cohort sampled during active COVID-19.

This rearrangement joins TRBV5-1 to TRBJ1-1; 9 bases are shared with TRBD1. Germline V lookup: CDR1 SGHRS, CDR2 YFSETQ. With V trimmed by 4 bases and J by 4 bases, 5 bases remained unmatched. This CDR3 is 14 amino acids long. Here the CDR3 DNA reads TGCGCCAGCAGCCCATCGACAGGGGGCACTGAAGCTTTCTTT. It specifies CASSPSTGGTEAFF.

The chain links TRBV7-2 to TRBJ2-7, with 9 bases fitting TRBD1. Trimming cost V 4 bases and J 2 bases; bases outside gene matches: 9. The CDR3 is 16 residues long. Germline V gene lookup returns CDR1 SGHTA and CDR2 FQGNSA. CDR3 in DNA: TGTGCCAGCAGCTCAAAGACCGGGACAGGGCCCTACGAGCAGTACTTC. Protein sequence: CASSSKTGTGPYEQYF.

This chain links TRBV6-5 with TRBJ2-7; a weak D match, TRBD1 (5 bases). Germline CDR1 and CDR2: MNHEY and SVGAGI. V lost 6 bases and J lost 2, with 11 bases in between. The CDR3 totals 13 residues. Here the CDR3 reads CASRNRFTYEQYF. In DNA form, the CDR3 reads TGTGCCAGCAGGAACAGGTTCACCTACGAGCAGTACTTC.

The chain uses TRBV6-5 and TRBJ1-5, with 9 bases identical to TRBD1. This CDR3 is built from 13 residues. Germline V gives CDR1 MNHEY, CDR2 SVGAGI. V gave up 11 bases and J gave up 7 bases; unmatched junction bases: 9. CDR3: CAVPGTGRQPQHF. The CDR3 DNA is TGTGCCGTGCCCGGGACAGGGAGACAGCCCCAGCATTTT.

The CDR3 DNA reads TGTGCCAGTAGTATAGCTGGGACAGAATACAATGAGCAGTTCTTC. It translates to CASSIAGTEYNEQFF. The chain combines TRBV19 with TRBJ2-1; TRBD1 matches at 7 bases. This CDR3 is 15 amino acids long. V lost 1 base and J lost 4; bases outside the gene matches: 4. Germline-derived CDR1 and CDR2 are LNHDA and SQIVND (reference sequence).

This chain joins TRBV7-2 and TRBJ1-6; D is possibly TRBD1 (6 bases). With 1 base removed from V and 7 bases from J, the gap between germline ends came to 11 bases. CDR3 length: 15 amino acids. CDR1 is SGHTA and CDR2 is FQGNSA in the germline V gene. The CDR3 DNA follows: TGTGCCAGCAGCTTAGAACAGGGATGGAATTCACCCCTCCACTTT. It yields the protein CASSLEQGWNSPLHF. Complete variable domain (other parts from reference TRBV7-2 and TRBJ1-6): GAGVSQSPSNKVTEKGKDVELRCDPISGHTALYWYRQSLGQGLEFLIYFQGNSAPDKSGLPSDRFSAERTGGSVSTLTIQRTQQEDSAVYLCASSLEQGWNSPLHFGNGTRLTVT.

This clone was detected only once. The chain is built from TRBV24-1 and TRBJ1-2; possible D gene TRBD1, 6 bases. The V end lost 4 bases, the J end lost 7 bases, and 21 bases lay between the germline ends. CDR3 size: 16 residues. CDR1 and CDR2 (germline): KGHDR, SFDVKD. The CDR3 nucleotides read TGTGCCACCAGTGACCCCACCGGGGGGGGCGAAAGTGGCTACACCTTC. This encodes CATSDPTGGGESGYTF.

The chain carries TRBV27 and TRBJ1-4; D remains ambiguous. Trimming left V 6 bases short and J 0 bases short, with 5 bases between. Per germline, CDR1 MNHEY and CDR2 SMNVEV (reference sequence). The length of the CDR3 is 13 residues. CDR3 region: CASRVATNEKLFF. For the CDR3, the DNA is TGTGCCAGCAGGGTAGCAACTAATGAAAAACTGTTTTTT.

This chain joins TRBV28 and TRBJ2-3; TRBD1 matches at 7 bases. Trimming cost V 3 bases and J 4 bases; bases outside gene matches: 7. Germline CDR1 reads MDHEN; CDR2 reads SYDVKM. The CDR3 covers 15 residues. The CDR3 sequence is CASSFLQGGADTQYF. The DNA of the CDR3 is TGTGCCAGCAGTTTTTTGCAAGGGGGCGCAGATACGCAGTATTTT.

This rearrangement joins TRBV5-1 to TRBJ2-1; the match to TRBD2 covers 7 bases. CDR1 is SGHRS and CDR2 is YFSETQ in the germline V gene. CDR3 length: 15 amino acids. The ends lost 5 bases at V and 2 bases at J; junction bases unmatched: 7. CDR3 sequence (DNA): TGCGCCAGCAGACCCAGAGCGGGGACCTACAATGAGCAGTTCTTC. It is translated as CASRPRAGTYNEQFF.

The rearrangement links TRBV7-9 to TRBJ2-7, with D perhaps TRBD2 (6 bases). In germline, CDR1 is SEHNR, CDR2 FQNEAQ (reference sequence). Trimming took 3 bases from V and 2 from J, leaving 11 bases between them. The CDR3 has 14 residues. CDR3 loop: CASSLGLLPYEQYF. CDR3 DNA sequence: TGTGCCAGCAGCTTGGGACTTTTACCCTACGAGCAGTACTTC. The variable domain in full, completed from reference TRBV7-9 and TRBJ2-7, reads DTGVSQNPRHKITKRGQNVTFRCDPISEHNRLYWYRQTLGQGPEFLTYFQNEAQLEKSRLLSDRFSAERPKGSFSTLEIQRTEQGDSAMYLCASSLGLLPYEQYFGPGTRLTVT.

The chain uses TRBV4-1 and TRBJ2-1, with D possibly TRBD2 on 6 matching bases. This CDR3 spans 16 amino acids. In germline, CDR1 is MGHRA, CDR2 YSYEKL. The ends were cut back, 4 bases at V and 1 base at J, with 14 bases in the middle. In DNA form, the CDR3 reads TGCGCCAGCAGCCCCTATCTGGCGGGGTCCTACAATGAGCAGTTCTTC. Amino acid sequence: CASSPYLAGSYNEQFF.

This clone was found a few times. The chain uses TRBV15 and TRBJ1-5; the match to TRBD1 covers 9 bases. V dropped 3 bases and J dropped 0; count of bases not matched to a gene: 15. CDR3 length equals 20 residues. Germline V gene data show CDR1 as LNHNV and CDR2 as YYDKDF (reference sequence). The CDR3 sequence is CATSRIRGDRASVSNQPQHF. DNA of the CDR3: TGTGCCACCAGCAGGATTAGAGGGGACAGGGCGTCGGTTAGCAATCAGCCCCAGCATTTT. Together with reference TRBV15 and TRBJ1-5, the CDR3 gives the full variable domain: DAMVIQNPRYQVTQFGKPVTLSCSQTLNHNVMYWYQQKSSQAPKLLFHYYDKDFNNEADTPDNFQSRRPNTSFCFLDIRSPGLGDTAMYLCATSRIRGDRASVSNQPQHFGDGTRLSIL.

V is TRBV3-1 (or the pseudogene TRBV3-2) and J is TRBJ1-4; TRBD1 aligns across 9 bases. The CDR3 loop spans 16 amino acids. With 4 bases clipped from V and 0 bases from J, the junction kept 3 bases outside the gene matches. The germline CDR1 and CDR2 sequences are LGHDT and YNNKEL (reference sequence). This CDR3 is CASSRGTGSTNEKLFF. The CDR3 DNA reads as TGTGCCAGCAGCCGAGGGACAGGGTCAACTAATGAAAAACTGTTTTTT.

The chain links TRBV5-1 to TRBJ2-3; a weak D match, TRBD1 (6 bases). CDR1 is SGHRS and CDR2 is YFSETQ in the germline V gene. This CDR3 contains 18 residues. V gave up 0 bases and J gave up 0 bases, with 17 bases separating them. This chain's CDR3 is CASSLVYRGQLSTDTQYF. Written as DNA, the CDR3 is TGCGCCAGCAGCTTGGTTTACCGAGGACAGCTAAGCACAGATACGCAGTATTTT.

The chain employs TRBV27 and TRBJ2-5; D gene uncertain. The V gene lost 11 bases and the J gene lost 5 bases, with 12 bases spanning the gap. The V gene's germline CDR1 is MNHEY and CDR2 SMNVEV (reference sequence). The CDR3 runs to 11 residues. The CDR3 DNA reads TGTGCCGGCACTACCTGGGAGACCCAGTACTTC. Protein sequence: CAGTTWETQYF.

This chain connects TRBV6-5 to TRBJ2-7, with D possibly being TRBD2 (5 bases). CDR3 length: 15 residues. V gave up 8 bases and J gave up 0 bases, with 17 bases separating them. Per the germline V gene, CDR1 is MNHEY and CDR2 is SVGAGI. Here the CDR3 DNA reads TGTGCCAGCTGCCAGGACTCATATAACTCCTACGAGCAGTACTTC. It translates to CASCQDSYNSYEQYF.

The chain links TRBV7-9 to TRBJ2-3; D is uncertain. The germline CDR1 and CDR2 sequences are SEHNR and FQNEAQ (reference sequence). The CDR3 extends over 13 amino acids. The germline V and J ends were trimmed by 3 bases and 0 bases, with 4 bases remaining between them. The chain's CDR3 is CASSFPSTDTQYF. CDR3 coding DNA: TGTGCCAGCAGCTTCCCTAGCACAGATACGCAGTATTTT.

This clone showed up just once. Within the sample, other DNA sequences also encode this same CDR3. The chain links TRBV18 to TRBJ1-1, with D possibly matching TRBD1 (5 bases). Germline CDR1 reads KGHSH; CDR2 reads LQKENI. The CDR3 totals 13 residues. V shed 3 bases and J shed 1 base, with 6 bases lying between them. As DNA, the CDR3 is TGTGCCAGCTCACCGGGGGGGAACACTGAAGCTTTCTTT. Residues: CASSPGGNTEAFF.

J is TRBJ1-5 and V is TRBV4-2, with D hard to call. The V gene's germline CDR1 is LGHNA and CDR2 YNFKEQ. This CDR3 region has 17 residues. V shed 0 bases and J shed 2 bases, with 14 bases lying between them. This CDR3 reads CASSQDDAGSGNQPQHF. The CDR3 nucleotides are TGTGCCAGCAGCCAAGATGACGCGGGAAGCGGCAATCAGCCCCAGCATTTT.

This sequence joins TRBV5-6 and TRBJ2-5; the D gene is possibly TRBD2 (6 bases). The CDR3 sequence is 15 residues long. V lost 6 bases to trimming and J lost 1 base, with 16 bases between them. The germline gives CDR1 SGHDT, CDR2 YYEEEE. In nucleotides, the CDR3 is TGTGCCAGCACCGGGGGTATGGCGATCCAAGAGACCCAGTACTTC. As protein: CASTGGMAIQETQYF.

The CDR3 is CASSSGSSTDTQYF. As DNA, the CDR3 is TGTGCCAGCAGCTCAGGGTCTAGCACAGATACGCAGTATTTT. V and J are TRBV5-6 and TRBJ2-3, with D tentatively TRBD1 (5 bases). The V gene's germline CDR1 is SGHDT and CDR2 YYEEEE. The CDR3 consists of 14 residues. The V end lost 3 bases, the J end lost 0 bases, and 8 bases lay between the germline ends. The whole variable domain, remainder taken from reference TRBV5-6 and TRBJ2-3, is DAGVTQSPTHLIKTRGQQVTLRCSPKSGHDTVSWYQQALGQGPQFIFQYYEEEERQRGNFPDRFSGHQFPNYSSELNVNALLLGDSALYLCASSSGSSTDTQYFGPGTRLTVL.

V is TRBV14 and J is TRBJ1-6; no definite D call. This CDR3 has 17 residues. CDR1 and CDR2 (germline): SGHDN, FVKESK. The V end lost 4 bases, the J end lost 5 bases, and 18 bases lay between the germline ends. The chain's CDR3 is CASSPRSTAANNSPLHF. In DNA, the CDR3 is TGTGCCAGCAGCCCTCGGAGCACGGCGGCCAATAATTCACCCCTCCACTTT.

This chain links TRBV6-5 with TRBJ2-7; D is perhaps TRBD2 (6 bases). The CDR3 is made up of 14 amino acids. Germline assignment: CDR1 MNHEY and CDR2 SVGAGI. V was clipped by 6 bases and J by 3 bases, with 15 bases between them. CDR3 loop: CASSAGRPNYEQYF. CDR3 in DNA: TGTGCCAGCAGCGCGGGGCGCCCCAACTACGAGCAGTACTTC.